The rows below give T cell receptor beta chains drawn from one sample of a study of shared clonotypes between healthy human individuals. Generated by immunoSEQ multiplex PCR, the TCRdb table keeps only in-frame clones and is missing some. The sample includes around 1.6 million clones, 95% to 99% of them seen just once. The sequencing sample was made of naive CD4+ T cells sorted from blood. These receptor sequences come from a man aged 30 to 39 in good health. CDR3s include the opening cysteine and the closing phenylalanine or tryptophan. The D gene is left open where the match is weak. The size field is filled for only some rows; it gives once, few, many or a size class.

V gene	J gene	D gene	clone size	CDR3 DNA	CDR3 protein
TRBV7-2	TRBJ2-7	TRBD1	NA	TGTGCCAGCAGCTTAACGACAGGGGTTGGGACGACCCAGTACTACGAGCAGTACTTC	CASSLTTGVGTTQYYEQYF
TRBV29-1	TRBJ1-1	NA	NA	TGCAGCGTGAGAACAGGGTCTGAAGCTTTCTTT	CSVRTGSEAFF
TRBV30	TRBJ1-1	NA	NA	TGTGCCTGGATTACAGGGTCGAACACTGAAGCTTTCTTT	CAWITGSNTEAFF
TRBV14	TRBJ2-5	TRBD2	once	TGTGCCAGCAGCCAATCGGGACTAGCGGGAGGGCCGTGGGAGACCCAGTACTTC	CASSQSGLAGGPWETQYF
TRBV5-1	TRBJ2-3	TRBD2	NA	TGCGCCAGCAGCTCATCGACTAGCTTGGGCACAGATACGCAGTATTTT	CASSSSTSLGTDTQYF
TRBV28	TRBJ2-5	TRBD2	NA	TGTGCCAGCAGTGCGGGGGGCGGGGAGACCCAGTACTTC	CASSAGGGETQYF
TRBV7-2	TRBJ2-1	TRBD2	NA	TGTGCCAGCAGCTGGCCTGTAGCGGGAGGCTCCTACAATGAGCAGTTCTTC	CASSWPVAGGSYNEQFF
TRBV7-3	TRBJ2-7	NA	NA	TGTGCCAGCAGCTTATATACTAGCTACGAGCAGTACTTC	CASSLYTSYEQYF
TRBV6-5	TRBJ2-1	TRBD2	NA	TGTGCCAGCAGTTCCCCCGGACTAGCGGGAGTGCGTGAGCAGTTCTTC	CASSSPGLAGVREQFF
TRBV5-1	TRBJ1-3	NA	NA	TGCGCCAGCAGCTTGGACCCAGGATTAGACACCATATATTTT	CASSLDPGLDTIYF
TRBV7-9	TRBJ1-2	NA	NA	TGTGCCAGCAGCTTACCCGGGATTGCCTATGGCTACACCTTC	CASSLPGIAYGYTF
TRBV2	TRBJ1-2	TRBD1	NA	TGTGCCAGCAAGGGACAGGTCTATGGCTACACCTTC	CASKGQVYGYTF
TRBV18	TRBJ2-6	NA	NA	TGTGCCAGCTCACAACTATTCGGGGACCCTGGGGCCAACGTCCTGACTTTC	CASSQLFGDPGANVLTF
TRBV11-3	TRBJ2-1	NA	NA	TGTGCCAGCAGCTTAGATCGAGTAGACAAAATGTTCTTC	CASSLDRVDKMFF
TRBV10-3	TRBJ2-1	NA	NA	TGTGCCATCAATCGGGAGCCGGGGAATGAGCAGTTCTTC	CAINREPGNEQFF
TRBV27	TRBJ1-5	NA	NA	TGTGCCAGCAGTTTATCAGAGTATCAGCCCCAGCATTTT	CASSLSEYQPQHF
TRBV5-1	TRBJ2-7	NA	NA	TGCGCCAGCAGCTTGGCGGGACTCTCCTACGAGCAGTACTTC	CASSLAGLSYEQYF
TRBV27	TRBJ2-7	NA	NA	TGTGCCAGCAGTTTGGATGGGGGCCCCTTAATCTACGAGCAGTACTTC	CASSLDGGPLIYEQYF
TRBV6-6	TRBJ1-3	NA	NA	TGTGCCAGCAGTTACCGAATGGGAAACACCATATATTTT	CASSYRMGNTIYF
TRBV5-1	TRBJ2-2	NA	NA	TGCGCCAGCACAGTGGGCGGAGGGCCCGGGGAGCTGTTTTTT	CASTVGGGPGELFF
TRBV5-1	TRBJ2-5	TRBD1	NA	TGCGCCAGCGGACAGGGGAAGGAGACCCAGTACTTC	CASGQGKETQYF
TRBV28	TRBJ2-7	NA	NA	TGTGCCAGCAGTGGAACAAAACCCGGACCCCCCTACGAGCAGTACTTC	CASSGTKPGPPYEQYF
TRBV18	TRBJ2-7	TRBD1	NA	TGTGCCAGCTCAGGGGACAGGGGGGTCTCCGAGCAGTACTTC	CASSGDRGVSEQYF
TRBV30	TRBJ2-7	TRBD1	NA	TGTGCCTGTTCCGGACAGGGGACTGTCTACGAGCAGTACTTC	CACSGQGTVYEQYF
TRBV27	TRBJ2-3	TRBD2	NA	TGTGCCAGCAGTTCCTTAGCGGGAGTCAGCACAGATACGCAGTATTTT	CASSSLAGVSTDTQYF
TRBV7-3	TRBJ2-7	TRBD1	NA	TGTGCCAGCAGCTTAGGGACAGGGTACGACGAGCAGTACTTC	CASSLGTGYDEQYF
TRBV28	TRBJ1-1	NA	NA	TGTGCCAGCAGTTTGGGGGGGCCTCCTCCTGAAGCTTTCTTT	CASSLGGPPPEAFF
TRBV18	TRBJ1-4	NA	NA	TGTGCCAGCTCACCGGGAGCCAATGAAAAACTGTTTTTT	CASSPGANEKLFF
TRBV28	TRBJ1-5	NA	NA	TGTGCCAGCAGGGCAGCAGGGTTGACTAGCAATCAGCCCCAGCATTTT	CASRAAGLTSNQPQHF
TRBV5-1	TRBJ2-7	NA	NA	TGCGCCAGCAGCTCTTTCAGGACATACGGCTCCTACGAGCAGTACTTC	CASSSFRTYGSYEQYF
TRBV6-6	TRBJ1-5	TRBD1	NA	TGTGCCAGCAGGCGACAGGGAGAGATCAATCAGCCCCAGCATTTT	CASRRQGEINQPQHF
TRBV28	TRBJ1-5	NA	NA	TGTGCCAGCAGTTTGAGCCCGACGGGGACCCAGCATTTT	CASSLSPTGTQHF
TRBV28	TRBJ1-1	NA	NA	TGTGCCAGCAGTATCCACTTAGAAGCTTTCTTT	CASSIHLEAFF
TRBV9	TRBJ2-3	NA	NA	TGTGCCAGCAGCGTAGAGGCAGGCACAGATACGCAGTATTTT	CASSVEAGTDTQYF
TRBV27	TRBJ2-7	NA	NA	TGTGCCAGCAGTTTAGCGGGCTACGAGCAGTACTTC	CASSLAGYEQYF
TRBV19	TRBJ1-1	NA	NA	TGTGCCAGTAATTCAGGGGTCCCGAACACTGAAGCTTTCTTT	CASNSGVPNTEAFF
TRBV5-1	TRBJ2-5	NA	NA	TGCGCCAGCAGCGCTGGGGGGAGAGAAGAGACCCAGTACTTC	CASSAGGREETQYF
TRBV18	TRBJ2-7	TRBD2	NA	TGTGCCAGCTCACCATTGCTCGGACTAGTCTACGAGCAGTACTTC	CASSPLLGLVYEQYF
TRBV18	TRBJ2-2	TRBD1	NA	TGTGCCAGCTCACAAACGAAAGGGACAGTCACCGGGGAGCTGTTTTTT	CASSQTKGTVTGELFF
TRBV10-3	TRBJ1-5	NA	NA	TGTGCCATCGGGCAGGGCGGAAGCAATCAGCCCCAGCATTTT	CAIGQGGSNQPQHF
TRBV7-6	TRBJ2-1	NA	NA	TGTGCCAGCAGCTTCCTAGGCGGGATGGGAAACAATGAGCAGTTCTTC	CASSFLGGMGNNEQFF
TRBV5-1	TRBJ1-5	TRBD1	NA	TGCGCCAGCAGCCAGGGGGCTAATAGCAATCAGCCCCAGCATTTT	CASSQGANSNQPQHF
TRBV5-6	TRBJ1-3	NA	NA	TGTGCCAGCAGCTTTAACCCTGGGGGTTCTGGAAACACCATATATTTT	CASSFNPGGSGNTIYF